This TCR beta chain comes out of a study of regulatory T cells in long-lasting Graves disease. Note on this clonotype: Its antigen remains unidentified. A much larger clone lies one base from this, so it may be a read error.

Study results and caveats: The number of shared public clonotypes was higher in persistent patients (2,741) than new patients (roughly 970).

The CDR3 has 13 residues. CDR1 and CDR2 (germline): SGHTA, FQGTGA. The ends were cut back, 2 bases at V and 8 bases at J, with 10 bases in the middle. Specified time point: newly diagnosed GD, antithyroid drugs for less than 3 months. TCR sequences were obtained from RNA taken from PBMCs. Relying on iRepertoire HTBI primers and Arm-PCR of CDR3 regions, the team built TCR beta libraries. TCRdb re-called the multiplex PCR reads with MiXCR, one entry per CDR3 protein. The sample comprises 580,000 or so distinct CDR3 sequences, roughly 15% of which are singletons, and around 13% rests with the top ten. These records were also assigned to another study, of T cells in Graves' hyperthyroidism and ophthalmopathy. Turning to that study: Criteria for exclusion of patients were uncontrolled infection, other autoimmune disease, pregnancy or lactation. First-round RT-PCR of the TCR CDR3 relied on the HTBI primer set. Also found in blood were most expanded thyroid clonotypes above 0.001.

This clonotype originated in a man younger than 35 with Graves disease. The V and J genes are TRBV7-3 and TRBJ1-5, with D unresolved. Specimen: peripheral blood mononuclear cells (PBMCs), collected at new diagnosis, from a patient treated with antithyroid drugs. CDR3 sequence reads: CASSLESVKPQHF. CDR3 DNA: TGTGCCAGCAGCTTAGAATCAGTGAAGCCCCAGCATTTT.